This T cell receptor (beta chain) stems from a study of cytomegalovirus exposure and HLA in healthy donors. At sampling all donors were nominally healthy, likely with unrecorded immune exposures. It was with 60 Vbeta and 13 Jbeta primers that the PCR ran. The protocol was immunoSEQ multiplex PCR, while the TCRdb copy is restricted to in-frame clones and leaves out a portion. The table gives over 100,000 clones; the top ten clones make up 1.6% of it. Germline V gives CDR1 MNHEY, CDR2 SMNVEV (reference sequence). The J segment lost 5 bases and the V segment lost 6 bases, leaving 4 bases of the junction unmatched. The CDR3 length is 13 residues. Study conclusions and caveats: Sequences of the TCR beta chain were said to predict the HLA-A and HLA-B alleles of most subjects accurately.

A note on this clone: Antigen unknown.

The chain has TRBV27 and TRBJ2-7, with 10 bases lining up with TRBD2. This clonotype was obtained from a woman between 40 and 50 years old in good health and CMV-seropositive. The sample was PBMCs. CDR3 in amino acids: CASRTSGVNEQYF. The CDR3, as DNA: TGTGCCAGCAGAACTAGCGGGGTTAACGAGCAGTACTTC.